This T cell receptor beta chain was retrieved from a study of blood T cell repertoires in COVID-19. Per the study methods: Reference gene primer amplification gave nucleated cell count estimates. Only in-frame clones appear in the TCRdb table, and some are missing; sequencing was by immunoSEQ multiplex PCR. That table is the source of V, J and clone size, and D and trimming were worked out from the DNA. The data hold 95,000 to 100,000 clones, with 75% to 90% observed a single time. Sequenced sample: peripheral blood. The receptor's source is an elderly man with acute or convalescent COVID-19.

The CDR3: CASSYGGSTEAFF. DNA of the CDR3: TGTGCCAGCAGTTACGGGGGCTCTACTGAAGCTTTCTTT. V is TRBV6-2 or TRBV6-3 and J is TRBJ1-1; D may be TRBD1 (6 bases). Between the trimmed V and J ends, which lost 2 bases and 5 bases, there was a span of 9 bases. The germline CDR1 and CDR2 sequences are MNHEY and SVGEGT. CDR3 size: 13 residues.